Below are 30 T cell receptor beta chains sequenced from a single sample in a study of cytomegalovirus exposure and HLA in healthy donors. Use of 60 Vbeta and 13 Jbeta primers characterized the PCR. Generated by immunoSEQ multiplex PCR, the TCRdb table keeps only in-frame clones and is missing some. This sample has about 150,000 clones, with roughly 78% found just once. Sequencing was carried out using PBMCs. The source is a man between 50 and 59 years old in good health and CMV-seropositive.

This clone was found a few times. The chain couples TRBV5-1 to TRBJ2-5, with a weak D call TRBD2 (5 bases). The V and J ends lost 5 bases and 2 bases respectively, with 13 bases between them. The CDR3 runs 14 residues. From germline, CDR1 is SGHRS and CDR2 YFSETQ. In DNA, the CDR3 is TGCGCCAGCAGTTCGGCGGGCTATCAAGAGACCCAGTACTTC. Its protein is CASSSAGYQETQYF.

This chain joins TRBV27 and TRBJ2-5; 10 nucleotides agree with TRBD2. TRBJ2-7 explains the end of the DNA better; the J call may be wrong. The CDR3 extends over 15 amino acids. The germline V gene has CDR1 MNHEY and CDR2 SMNVEV (reference sequence). The CDR3 is CASSLSAGGVHEQYF. In DNA, the CDR3 is TGTGCCAGCAGTTTATCAGCGGGAGGGGTCCACGAGCAGTACTTC.

The chain combines TRBV10-1 with TRBJ2-3, with 8 bases aligning to TRBD1. The CDR3 has 16 residues. The germline V gene has CDR1 WNHNN and CDR2 SYGVQD (reference sequence). After removal of 6 bases from V and 3 bases from J, the junction contained 11 bases not matched to a gene. The chain's CDR3 is CASSSQDRVTTDTQYF. CDR3 in DNA: TGCGCCAGCAGCTCTCAGGACAGGGTAACGACAGATACGCAGTATTTT.

The rearrangement uses TRBV7-9 and TRBJ1-4, with TRBD1 matching 7 bases. Trimming removed 5 bases from V and 7 bases from J; junction bases left unmatched: 7. Per germline, CDR1 SEHNR and CDR2 FQNEAQ (reference sequence). The CDR3 covers 14 residues. The CDR3 nucleotides are TGTGCCAGCAGCCAAGGGGGCGCGGGTGAAAAACTGTTTTTT. This sequence encodes CASSQGGAGEKLFF.

The chain couples TRBV18 to TRBJ2-1; the match to TRBD2 covers 12 bases. The CDR3 length is 18 residues. V was clipped by 3 bases and J by 7 bases; unmatched bases: 13. Germline lookup yields CDR1 KGHSH and CDR2 LQKENI. CDR3 loop: CASSPNLKTSGRRNEQFF. The CDR3 DNA follows: TGTGCCAGCTCACCGAATCTGAAGACTAGCGGGAGAAGGAATGAGCAGTTCTTC.

This clone has just a few counts. The V and J genes are TRBV19 and TRBJ1-1, with D possibly TRBD1 on 5 matching bases. V lost 3 bases to trimming and J lost 4 bases, with 9 bases between them. Germline V lookup: CDR1 LNHDA, CDR2 SQIVND (reference sequence). The CDR3 spans 13 residues. The CDR3 loop is CASSIGGTTEAFF. The CDR3 DNA follows: TGTGCCAGTAGTATCGGGGGGACCACTGAAGCTTTCTTT.

The chain links TRBV11-2 to TRBJ2-1; the match to TRBD1 covers 12 bases. The CDR3 totals 16 residues. Germline V gene sequence: CDR1 SGHAT, CDR2 FQNNGV. V gave up 4 bases and J gave up 12 bases; unmatched junction bases: 13. The CDR3 loop reads CASSSLVGQGAVGQFF. DNA for the CDR3: TGTGCCAGCAGCTCCCTAGTGGGACAGGGGGCTGTTGGGCAGTTCTTC.

V and J are TRBV7-9 and TRBJ2-3; TRBD2 agrees at 12 bases. The junction had 7 bases not matched to a gene; V was cut back by 5 bases and J by 1 base. Germline V gene lookup returns CDR1 SEHNR and CDR2 FQNEAQ (reference sequence). The CDR3 loop spans 17 amino acids. CDR3 loop: CASSPRLAGARTDTQYF. As DNA, the CDR3 is TGTGCCAGCAGCCCTAGACTAGCGGGAGCCCGCACAGATACGCAGTATTTT.

This sequence joins TRBV11-2 and TRBJ2-3; the match to TRBD2 covers 12 bases. This CDR3 region has 16 residues. J was trimmed by 4 bases and V by 4 bases; bases with no gene match: 6. The germline gives CDR1 SGHAT, CDR2 FQNNGV. In nucleotides, the CDR3 is TGTGCCAGCAGCTCGCGACTAGCGGGAGCGGCAGATACGCAGTATTTT. Its translation: CASSSRLAGAADTQYF. The full variable domain, completed using reference TRBV11-2 and TRBJ2-3, is EAGVAQSPRYKIIEKRQSVAFWCNPISGHATLYWYQQILGQGPKLLIQFQNNGVVDDSQLPKDRFSAERLKGVDSTLKIQPAKLEDSAVYLCASSSRLAGAADTQYFGPGTRLTVL.

The rearrangement joins TRBV7-9 to TRBJ2-2, with 10 bases aligning to TRBD2. Looked up from germline, CDR1 is SEHNR and CDR2 is FQNEAQ (reference sequence). J gave up 6 bases and V 1 base, and 5 bases lay outside the gene matches. This CDR3 spans 16 amino acids. The CDR3 spells CASSLGVAGGSGELFF. The CDR3 region has the DNA TGTGCCAGCAGCTTAGGGGTAGCGGGAGGATCCGGGGAGCTGTTTTTT.

V gene TRBV5-1 combines with J gene TRBJ2-5, with D possibly TRBD2 on 5 matching bases. Germline V gene sequence: CDR1 SGHRS, CDR2 YFSETQ. The CDR3 is 16 amino acids. Trimming shortened V by 7 bases and J by 2 bases, and 21 bases separated the two germline ends. CDR3 DNA: TGCGCCAGCGGAAGAGATAGGAGGTTGGAGCAAGAGACCCAGTACTTC. This gives the protein CASGRDRRLEQETQYF.

The chain uses TRBV15 and TRBJ1-5; TRBD1 might be the D (5 bases). Germline values: CDR1 LNHNV, CDR2 YYDKDF (reference sequence). CDR3 length equals 13 residues. V was clipped by 4 bases and J by 4 bases, with 8 bases between them. CDR3 amino acids: CATSIQGNQPQHF. CDR3 in DNA: TGTGCCACCAGCATCCAGGGTAATCAGCCCCAGCATTTT.

V is TRBV6-1 and J is TRBJ1-3; D is uncertain. There are 13 residues in the CDR3. Between the trimmed V and J ends, which lost 6 bases and 1 base, there was a span of 7 bases. The germline V gene has CDR1 MNHNS and CDR2 SASEGT. Written as DNA, the CDR3 is TGTGCCAGCAGCGAGCTGTCTGGAAACACCATATATTTT. The encoded protein is CASSELSGNTIYF.

The V and J genes are TRBV27 and TRBJ2-7, with 8 bases fitting TRBD1. This CDR3 is 14 amino acids long. Germline V gives CDR1 MNHEY, CDR2 SMNVEV (reference sequence). V shed 6 bases, J shed 2 bases, and the junction held 6 bases outside the gene matches. The CDR3 is CASSHGQGAYEQYF. Written as DNA, the CDR3 is TGTGCCAGCAGCCACGGACAGGGAGCCTACGAGCAGTACTTC.

The CDR3 DNA reads as TGTGCCAGCAAAACAGGGAGGGCTTACACAGATACGCAGTATTTT. Translated, it gives CASKTGRAYTDTQYF. The V gene is TRBV6-5, the J gene TRBJ2-3; maybe TRBD2 (7 bases). CDR3 length equals 15 residues. The germline V gene has CDR1 MNHEY and CDR2 SVGAGI. V was cut by 7 bases and J by 2 bases, with 16 bases left in between.

The chain carries TRBV6-1 and TRBJ1-2; D unclear. Germline V lookup: CDR1 MNHNS, CDR2 SASEGT. This CDR3 spans 16 amino acids. V lost 1 base to trimming and J lost 5 bases, with 17 bases between them. CDR3 coding DNA: TGTGCCAGCAGTGAAGGAGGGTCGGCGGTATGGTATGGCTACACCTTC. Amino acids: CASSEGGSAVWYGYTF.

This clone was detected once. The chain joins TRBV5-1 to TRBJ1-4, with 9 positions matching TRBD1. Trimming removed 0 bases from V and 3 bases from J; junction bases left unmatched: 0. Germline V gene lookup returns CDR1 SGHRS and CDR2 YFSETQ. The CDR3 runs to 15 residues. CDR3 in amino acids: CASSLGDRANEKLFF. DNA for the CDR3: TGCGCCAGCAGCTTGGGGGACAGGGCTAATGAAAAACTGTTTTTT.

This chain uses TRBV2 with TRBJ1-4, with TRBD1 identical over 8 bases. The CDR3 loop spans 12 amino acids. With V trimmed by 8 bases and J by 8 bases, 4 bases remained unmatched. Germline V gene sequence: CDR1 SNHLY, CDR2 FYNNEI. This chain's CDR3 is CASQGAGEKLFF. CDR3 bases: TGTGCCAGCCAGGGGGCTGGGGAAAAACTGTTTTTT.

This clone has more than one count but fewer than ten. V usage is TRBV11-3 and J usage is TRBJ2-1; 12 positions match TRBD2. V lost 5 bases, J lost 2 bases, and 10 bases stayed unmatched. The V gene's germline CDR1 is SGHNT and CDR2 YENEEA. The length of the CDR3 is 18 residues. In DNA, the CDR3 is TGTGCCAGCAGCCGTAGGACTAGCGGGGTGCAGGCCTACAATGAGCAGTTCTTC. Translation gives CASSRRTSGVQAYNEQFF.

Only a few counts were recorded for this clone. V gene TRBV11-3 combines with J gene TRBJ2-2, with 9 bases lining up with TRBD2. V lost 3 bases and J lost 5; bases outside the gene matches: 7. There are 16 residues in the CDR3. Per germline, CDR1 SGHNT and CDR2 YENEEA. The CDR3 spells CASSFLAGVTTGELFF. CDR3 in DNA: TGTGCCAGCAGCTTTTTAGCGGGAGTCACTACCGGGGAGCTGTTTTTT. Using reference TRBV11-3 and TRBJ2-2 for the parts outside the CDR3, the full variable domain is EAGVVQSPRYKIIEKKQPVAFWCNPISGHNTLYWYLQNLGQGPELLIRYENEEAVDDSQLPKDRFSAERLKGVDSTLKIQPAELGDSAVYLCASSFLAGVTTGELFFGEGSRLTVL.

Only a few counts were recorded for this clone. The chain employs TRBV29-1 and TRBJ2-7; TRBD1 matches 10 bases. V trimming: 7 bases; J trimming: 4 bases; junction bases outside the gene matches: 7. This CDR3 is built from 13 residues. Per germline, CDR1 SQVTM and CDR2 ANQGSEA. The CDR3 sequence is CSAWDRGGYEQYF. The CDR3 nucleotides read TGCAGCGCCTGGGACAGGGGTGGGTACGAGCAGTACTTC.

This chain uses TRBV6-5 with TRBJ1-6; possible D gene TRBD1, 5 bases. This CDR3 has 14 amino acids. Between the trimmed V and J ends, which lost 6 bases and 6 bases, there was a span of 12 bases. The germline V gene has CDR1 MNHEY and CDR2 SVGAGI. The CDR3 DNA sequence: TGTGCCAGCAGGGGGCGACGCTTTAATTCACCCCTCCACTTT. As protein: CASRGRRFNSPLHF.

The rearrangement joins TRBV10-3 to TRBJ2-5, with TRBD2 identical over 11 bases. Germline values: CDR1 ENHRY, CDR2 SYGVKD. Trimming cost V 6 bases and J 5 bases; bases outside gene matches: 11. The CDR3 is made up of 16 amino acids. The CDR3 DNA sequence: TGTGCCATCAGCCTCACTAGCGGGAGCCTCGACGAGACCCAGTACTTC. Encoded protein: CAISLTSGSLDETQYF.

This clone occurred a few times. One end of the junction is discordant with germline, which a read error may explain. This rearrangement joins TRBV7-9 to TRBJ2-3; no clear D. The germline V gene has CDR1 SEHNR and CDR2 FQNEAQ (reference sequence). There are 14 residues in the CDR3. As DNA, the CDR3 is TGTTCCAGCAGGCCGGGTTTTCGGCCAGATACGCAGTATTTT. This gives the protein CSSRPGFRPDTQYF.

The V call is TRBV9, the J call TRBJ1-1; D possibly corresponds to TRBD1 (5 bases). Looked up from germline, CDR1 is SGDLS and CDR2 is YYNGEE. The CDR3 has 15 residues. The ends were cut back, 3 bases at V and 4 bases at J, with 16 bases in the middle. The CDR3 protein is CASSAGGGRITEAFF. The CDR3 DNA sequence: TGTGCCAGCAGCGCCGGGGGAGGGAGAATCACTGAAGCTTTCTTT.

J is TRBJ2-6 and V is TRBV28, with D possibly being TRBD1 (6 bases). CDR3 length: 19 residues. V dropped 4 bases and J dropped 0 bases, with 19 bases sitting between them. Germline V gene lookup returns CDR1 MDHEN and CDR2 SYDVKM. The CDR3 sequence is CASSSLLRDRYSGANVLTF. The CDR3 DNA reads as TGTGCCAGCAGTTCCCTCCTTCGAGACAGGTACTCTGGGGCCAACGTCCTGACTTTC.

V is TRBV6-5 and J is TRBJ1-2; TRBD1 is a possible D gene (6 bases). Germline CDR1 is MNHEY and CDR2 is SVGAGI. The CDR3 is 14 amino acids. Trimming left V 7 bases short and J 5 bases short, with 17 bases between. The chain's CDR3 is CASTAGVLEYGYTF. The CDR3 bases are TGTGCCAGCACCGCAGGGGTCCTGGAATATGGCTACACCTTC.

In its sample, this clone was seen once. V is TRBV2 and J is TRBJ1-1; 9 nucleotides agree with TRBD1. Germline loops: CDR1 SNHLY, CDR2 FYNNEI. Unmatched junction bases numbered 2, after V lost 4 bases and J lost 2 bases. The CDR3 has 14 amino acids. CDR3 DNA: TGTGCCAGCAGTGTACAGGGGGCTAACACTGAAGCTTTCTTT. Its translation: CASSVQGANTEAFF.

This rearrangement joins TRBV5-1 to TRBJ1-5; 7 bases align to TRBD1. This CDR3 is 15 amino acids long. V dropped 0 bases and J dropped 4; count of bases not matched to a gene: 4. Germline V gene sequence: CDR1 SGHRS, CDR2 YFSETQ. The DNA for the CDR3 is TGCGCCAGCAGCTTGGCCCTCAGGGGGAATCAGCCCCAGCATTTT. It translates to CASSLALRGNQPQHF.

This clone was counted between two and nine times. The chain is built from TRBV2 and TRBJ2-7; 7 nucleotides line up with TRBD1. The CDR3 has 15 amino acids. Germline V gene sequence: CDR1 SNHLY, CDR2 FYNNEI. After removal of 4 bases from V and 0 bases from J, the junction contained 6 bases not matched to a gene. This CDR3 reads CASSVIRDSSYEQYF. CDR3 DNA sequence: TGTGCCAGCAGTGTAATCCGGGACAGCTCCTACGAGCAGTACTTC. The full variable domain, in which reference TRBV2 and TRBJ2-7 provide the parts outside the CDR3, is EPEVTQTPSHQVTQMGQEVILRCVPISNHLYFYWYRQILGQKVEFLVSFYNNEISEKSEIFDDQFSVERPDGSNFTLKIRSTKLEDSAMYFCASSVIRDSSYEQYFGPGTRLTVT.